This entry features one TCR beta chain sequence. The data derive from a study of blood T cell repertoires in COVID-19. CDR1 and CDR2 (germline): SNHLY, FYNNEI. There are 12 residues in the CDR3. With 6 bases removed from V and 3 bases from J, the gap between germline ends came to 8 bases. Generated by immunoSEQ multiplex PCR, the TCRdb table keeps only in-frame clones and is missing some. The table lists some 200,000 clones, about 91% of them singletons, with 10% in the top ten. This receptor was identified in a man aged 18 to 29 with acute COVID-19. This rearrangement joins TRBV2 to TRBJ2-5; a possible D gene is TRBD1 (6 bases). Sequencing was done on a sample of PBMCs or T cells enriched from blood (not recorded which). The CDR3 region is CASRDRKETQYF. The DNA of the CDR3 is TGTGCCAGCAGAGACAGGAAAGAGACCCAGTACTTC. Full variable domain (rest looked up from reference TRBV2 and TRBJ2-5): EPEVTQTPSHQVTQMGQEVILRCVPISNHLYFYWYRQILGQKVEFLVSFYNNEISEKSEIFDDQFSVERPDGSNFTLKIRSTKLEDSAMYFCASRDRKETQYFGPGTRLLVL.